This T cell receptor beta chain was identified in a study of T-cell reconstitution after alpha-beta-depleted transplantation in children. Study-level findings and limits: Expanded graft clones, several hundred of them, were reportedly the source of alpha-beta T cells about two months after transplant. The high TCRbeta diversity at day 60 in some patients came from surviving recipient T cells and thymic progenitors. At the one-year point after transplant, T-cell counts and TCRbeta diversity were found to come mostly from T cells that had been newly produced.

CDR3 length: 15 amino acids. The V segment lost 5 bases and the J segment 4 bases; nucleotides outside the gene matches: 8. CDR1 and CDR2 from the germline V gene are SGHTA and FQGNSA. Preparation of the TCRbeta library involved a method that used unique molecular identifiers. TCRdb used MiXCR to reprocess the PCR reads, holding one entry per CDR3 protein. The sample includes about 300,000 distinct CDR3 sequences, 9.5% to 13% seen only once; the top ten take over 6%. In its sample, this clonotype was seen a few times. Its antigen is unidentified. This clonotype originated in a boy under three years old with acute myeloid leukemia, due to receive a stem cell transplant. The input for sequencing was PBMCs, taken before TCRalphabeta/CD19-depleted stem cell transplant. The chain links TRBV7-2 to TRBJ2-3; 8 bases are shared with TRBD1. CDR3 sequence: CASSTMDRVADTQYF. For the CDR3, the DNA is TGTGCCAGCAGCACGATGGACAGGGTCGCAGATACGCAGTATTTT.